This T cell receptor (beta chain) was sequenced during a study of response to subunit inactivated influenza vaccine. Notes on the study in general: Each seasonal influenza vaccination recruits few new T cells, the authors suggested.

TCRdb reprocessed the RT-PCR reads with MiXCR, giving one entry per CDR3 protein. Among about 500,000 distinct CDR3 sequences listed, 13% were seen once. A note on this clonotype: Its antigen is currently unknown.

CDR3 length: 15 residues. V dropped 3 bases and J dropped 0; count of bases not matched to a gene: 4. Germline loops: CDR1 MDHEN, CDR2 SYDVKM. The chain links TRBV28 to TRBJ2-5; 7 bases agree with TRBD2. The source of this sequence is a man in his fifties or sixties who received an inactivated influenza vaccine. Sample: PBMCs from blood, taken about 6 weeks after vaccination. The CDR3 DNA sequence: TGTGCCAGCAGTTTTCAAGCGGGGAACCAAGAGACCCAGTACTTC. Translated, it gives CASSFQAGNQETQYF. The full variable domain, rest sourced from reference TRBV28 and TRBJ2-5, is DVKVTQSSRYLVKRTGEKVFLECVQDMDHENMFWYRQDPGLGLRLIYFSYDVKMKEKGDIPEGYSVSREKKERFSLILESASTNQTSMYLCASSFQAGNQETQYFGPGTRLLVL.